The 15 T cell receptor beta chains below were found in one sample sequenced in a study of beta chain features in type 1 diabetes. The authors reverse transcribed all of the isolated RNA, so sequencing captured expressed TCRB transcripts. Produced via immunoSEQ multiplex PCR; TCRdb's table is partial and in-frame only. The sample yields about 150,000 clones, over 7.5% seen once. The material sequenced was central memory CD4+ T cells from blood. All receptors come from a man aged 18-30 years in good health.

The chain employs TRBV7-9 and TRBJ1-1, with D possibly matching TRBD1 (5 bases). This CDR3 comprises 14 residues. V dropped 5 bases and J dropped 4 bases, with 14 bases sitting between them. Germline CDR1 is SEHNR and CDR2 is FQNEAQ (reference sequence). The CDR3 region is CASSPRGGSTEAFF. The CDR3 DNA is TGTGCCAGCAGCCCTCGGGGGGGGAGCACTGAAGCTTTCTTT.

The sample holds a few counts of this clone. The chain has TRBV30 and TRBJ2-1; 13 bases are a match to TRBD2. Unmatched junction bases numbered 4, after V lost 2 bases and J lost 6 bases. CDR1 is GTSNPN, CDR2 SVGIG, per germline (reference sequence). CDR3 length equals 15 residues. The CDR3 nucleotides are TGTGCCTGGAGTATAGGGACTAGCGGGGCCAATGAGCAGTTCTTC. Translated, it gives CAWSIGTSGANEQFF.

This clone appeared many times. The chain employs TRBV9 and TRBJ2-3, with 7 bases lining up with TRBD1. The trim removed 3 bases at V and 5 bases at J, leaving 6 bases unmatched. Germline CDR1 and CDR2: SGDLS and YYNGEE. The length of the CDR3 is 14 residues. Written as DNA, the CDR3 is TGTGCCAGCAGCGCACAGGGGTGGGGAGATACGCAGTATTTT. Amino acid sequence: CASSAQGWGDTQYF.

This clone showed up just a few times. The chain joins TRBV19 to TRBJ1-1; D gene ambiguous. The CDR3 spans 15 residues. CDR1 is LNHDA and CDR2 is SQIVND in the germline V gene (reference sequence). V gave up 5 bases and J gave up 0 bases, with 13 bases separating them. The CDR3 loop reads CASSSREVVNTEAFF. CDR3 nucleotide sequence: TGTGCCAGTAGTTCGCGGGAGGTAGTGAACACTGAAGCTTTCTTT.

This clone was observed a handful of times. The V and J genes are TRBV2 and TRBJ2-2, with D tentatively TRBD2 (5 bases). CDR1 is SNHLY, CDR2 FYNNEI, per germline. Trimming took 4 bases from V and 3 from J, leaving 12 bases between them. CDR3 length: 15 amino acids. This CDR3 is CASSVRFGDTGELFF. CDR3 DNA: TGTGCCAGCAGTGTACGTTTCGGGGACACCGGGGAGCTGTTTTTT.

CDR3 nucleotide sequence: TGTGCCTGGGCTTTCGGGGGGATCGCTGGCTACACCTTC. Amino acid sequence: CAWAFGGIAGYTF. The J gene is TRBJ1-2, the V gene TRBV30; weak D call: TRBD1 (5 bases). Germline V gives CDR1 GTSNPN, CDR2 SVGIG (reference sequence). V was shortened by 5 bases and J by 7 bases, with 17 bases between the two germline ends. The CDR3 runs 13 residues.

The rearrangement joins TRBV18 to TRBJ2-2, with D possibly matching TRBD2 (6 bases). The CDR3 is made up of 15 amino acids. V lost 3 bases, J lost 2 bases, and 10 bases lay in between. From germline, CDR1 is KGHSH and CDR2 LQKENI. CDR3 nucleotide sequence: TGTGCCAGCTCACCCGGAGGGATTAACACCGGGGAGCTGTTTTTT. This encodes CASSPGGINTGELFF. Complete variable domain (other parts from reference TRBV18 and TRBJ2-2): NAGVMQNPRHLVRRRGQEARLRCSPMKGHSHVYWYRQLPEEGLKFMVYLQKENIIDESGMPKERFSAEFPKEGPSILRIQQVVRGDSAAYFCASSPGGINTGELFFGEGSRLTVL.

This chain's CDR3 is CASSLTGRNSPLHF. CDR3 DNA sequence: TGCGCCAGCAGTTTGACAGGGCGGAACTCACCCCTCCACTTT. This chain links TRBV5-1 with TRBJ1-6; 7 bases map to TRBD1. With V trimmed by 5 bases and J by 10 bases, 9 bases remained unmatched. CDR3 length: 14 amino acids. CDR1 is SGHRS and CDR2 is YFSETQ in the germline V gene.

This chain joins TRBV28 and TRBJ1-1; 8 bases map to TRBD1. There are 16 residues in the CDR3. Germline assignment: CDR1 MDHEN and CDR2 SYDVKM. Trimming at V came to 6 bases and at J to 5 bases, leaving 14 bases not matched to a gene. CDR3 in DNA: TGTGCCAGCAGAAGAGAATCAGGGGGCGTGGAGACTGAAGCTTTCTTT. Its protein product is CASRRESGGVETEAFF. Drawing the rest from reference TRBV28 and TRBJ1-1, the complete variable domain is DVKVTQSSRYLVKRTGEKVFLECVQDMDHENMFWYRQDPGLGLRLIYFSYDVKMKEKGDIPEGYSVSREKKERFSLILESASTNQTSMYLCASRRESGGVETEAFFGQGTRLTVV.

This clone was recorded at least ten times. The J gene is TRBJ1-5, the V gene TRBV29-1; perhaps TRBD1 as D (5 bases). The V gene lost 4 bases and the J gene lost 3 bases, with 10 bases spanning the gap. There are 13 residues in the CDR3. CDR1 and CDR2 (germline): SQVTM, ANQGSEA. CDR3 coding DNA: TGCAGCGTTGGGTTACAGGACAATCAGCCCCAGCATTTT. Amino acid sequence: CSVGLQDNQPQHF.

This clone was recorded many times. The chain links TRBV14 to TRBJ1-6; 7 nucleotides agree with TRBD1. The V gene end was trimmed by 3 bases and the J gene end by 4 bases; junction bases not matched to a gene: 3. Per the germline V gene, CDR1 is SGHDN and CDR2 is FVKESK. The CDR3 length is 15 residues. CDR3 DNA: TGTGCCAGCAGCCACCAGGGACAGTATAATTCACCCCTCCACTTT. Translation: CASSHQGQYNSPLHF.

This clone was counted a few times. This chain joins TRBV4-3 and TRBJ1-5; TRBD1 aligns across 7 bases. The V segment lost 0 bases and the J segment 2 bases; nucleotides outside the gene matches: 7. This CDR3 has 17 residues. The germline gives CDR1 LGHNA, CDR2 YSLEER. The CDR3 region has the DNA TGCGCCAGCAGCCAAGAGCACAGTACAGGGGGCAATCAGCCCCAGCATTTT. Protein: CASSQEHSTGGNQPQHF.

Only a few counts were recorded for this clone. V gene TRBV4-3 combines with J gene TRBJ2-2; tentatively, D is TRBD2 (5 bases). CDR1 and CDR2 (germline): LGHNA, YSLEER. CDR3 length: 14 amino acids. V lost 0 bases, J lost 6 bases, and 8 bases lay in between. The CDR3 DNA follows: TGCGCCAGCAGCCAAGATGAGAGGGCCGGGGAGCTGTTTTTT. Amino acids: CASSQDERAGELFF.

This clone was observed a few times. The CDR3 DNA reads TGTGCCACCCTCCAAGCGGGGGGAATTGTCGAGCAGTTCTTC. Its translation: CATLQAGGIVEQFF. The rearrangement uses TRBV2 and TRBJ2-1; 9 bases match TRBD2. With 10 bases clipped from V and 10 bases from J, the junction kept 14 bases outside the gene matches. The CDR3 runs 14 residues. From germline, CDR1 is SNHLY and CDR2 FYNNEI.

This clone appeared many times. This rearrangement joins TRBV30 to TRBJ2-7; D may be TRBD1 (5 bases). Germline V gene data show CDR1 as GTSNPN and CDR2 as SVGIG (reference sequence). The CDR3 covers 13 residues. Trimming stripped 2 bases from V and 1 base from J, with 9 bases between. The CDR3 sequence is CAWSRGNSYEQYF. CDR3 sequence (DNA): TGTGCCTGGAGTAGGGGAAATTCCTACGAGCAGTACTTC. The full variable domain, completed using reference TRBV30 and TRBJ2-7, is SQTIHQWPATLVQPVGSPLSLECTVEGTSNPNLYWYRQAAGRGLQLLFYSVGIGQISSEVPQNLSASRPQDRQFILSSKKLLLSDSGFYLCAWSRGNSYEQYFGPGTRLTVT.